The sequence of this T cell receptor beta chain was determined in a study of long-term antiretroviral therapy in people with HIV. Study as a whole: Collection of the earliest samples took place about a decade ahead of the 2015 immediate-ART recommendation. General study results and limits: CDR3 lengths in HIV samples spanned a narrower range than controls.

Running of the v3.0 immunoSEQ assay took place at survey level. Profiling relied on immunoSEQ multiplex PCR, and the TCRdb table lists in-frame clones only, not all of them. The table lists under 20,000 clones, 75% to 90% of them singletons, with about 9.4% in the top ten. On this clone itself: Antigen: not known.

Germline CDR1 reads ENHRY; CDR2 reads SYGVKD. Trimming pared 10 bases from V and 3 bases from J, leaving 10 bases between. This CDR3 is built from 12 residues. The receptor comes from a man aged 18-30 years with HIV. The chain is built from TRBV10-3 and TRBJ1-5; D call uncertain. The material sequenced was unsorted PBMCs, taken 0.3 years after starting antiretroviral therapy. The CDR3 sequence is CASGEANQPQHF. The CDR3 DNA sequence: TGTGCCAGTGGGGAGGCCAATCAGCCCCAGCATTTT.